The subject of this entry is one T cell receptor (beta chain). V lost 0 bases and J lost 4, with 10 bases in between. CDR1 is SNHLY and CDR2 is FYNNEI in the germline V gene. This CDR3 is 14 amino acids long. A 1 in 200,000 to 1 in 1 million T cell depth was the sequencing target. Method: immunoSEQ multiplex PCR; TCRdb's copy keeps in-frame clones and lacks some. Among 250,000 to 350,000 clones listed, roughly three quarters were seen once. This entry is derived from a study of cytotoxic CD8 clonotypes in ibrutinib-treated CLL. About the study: The group held 11 relapsed/refractory and roughly 14 treatment-naive patients, with under 18 IGHV unmutated.

The rearrangement links TRBV2 to TRBJ2-7; D remains unclear. The clonotype was recovered from a human donor with chronic lymphocytic leukemia. The sample consisted of PBMCs, taken at disease progression, from a patient treated with ibrutinib. CDR3 nucleotide sequence: TGTGCCAGCAGTGAAGCACGTTGGGTTTACGAGCAGTACTTC. Amino acid sequence: CASSEARWVYEQYF.